The 30 T cell receptor beta chains below all came from one sample that was sequenced in a study of T cells in Graves' hyperthyroidism and ophthalmopathy. TCR beta CDR3 regions were amplified from RNA transcripts. RT-PCR in the first round (using the HTBI primer set) targeted the TCR CDR3. TCRdb reprocessed the multiplex PCR reads with MiXCR, giving one entry per CDR3 protein. Of approximately 490,000 distinct CDR3 sequences in the sample, 20% to 25% were seen once. The sequenced sample consisted of blood. These receptors were collected from an older woman with Graves' ophthalmopathy.

This clonotype was counted ten times or more. The chain carries TRBV12-3 or TRBV12-4 and TRBJ2-5, with D perhaps given as TRBD1 or TRBD2 (6 bases each). This CDR3 spans 14 amino acids. The V and J ends lost 3 bases and 5 bases respectively, with 13 bases between them. Written as DNA, the CDR3 is TGTGCCAGCAGTTTTGGGCAGGGGAGGGAGACCCAGTACTTC. Translation: CASSFGQGRETQYF.

The chain employs TRBV20-1 and TRBJ2-7; 12 bases align to TRBD2. The CDR3 contains 14 residues. The germline CDR1 and CDR2 sequences are DFQATT and SNEGSKA (reference sequence). After removal of 6 bases from V and 5 bases from J, the junction contained 8 bases not matched to a gene. The CDR3 region is CSAPLAGGPDEQYF. In DNA form, the CDR3 reads TGCAGTGCCCCGCTAGCGGGAGGGCCGGACGAGCAGTACTTC.

This clonotype was counted many times. V and J are TRBV28 and TRBJ2-7; no clear D gene. Germline V CDR1 and CDR2: MDHEN, SYDVKM. This CDR3 has 13 amino acids. V was cut by 3 bases and J by 6 bases, with 12 bases left in between. The CDR3 bases are TGTGCCAGCAGTTTTGTCCGGGTGACCGAGCAGTACTTC. It yields the protein CASSFVRVTEQYF.

This clonotype appeared many times. J is TRBJ2-3 and V is TRBV30; 7 bases are shared with TRBD2. CDR1 is GTSNPN and CDR2 is SVGIG in the germline V gene (reference sequence). CDR3 size: 13 residues. Trimming took 3 bases from V and 1 from J; bases not matched to a gene: 1. The DNA for the CDR3 is TGTGCCTGGAGAACTAGCGGCACAGATACGCAGTATTTT. Translated: CAWRTSGTDTQYF.

This clonotype showed up just a few times. V and J are TRBV20-1 and TRBJ2-5; maybe TRBD1 (7 bases). V was trimmed by 2 bases and J by 7 bases, leaving 20 bases between them. Per germline, CDR1 DFQATT and CDR2 SNEGSKA (reference sequence). The CDR3 has 15 amino acids. In DNA, the CDR3 is TGCAGTGCTAGACGGGACTCACAGGGGATGGGGACCCAGTACTTC. It is translated as CSARRDSQGMGTQYF.

This clonotype came up a few times. V and J are TRBV30 and TRBJ2-1, with D perhaps matching TRBD1 (5 bases). The CDR3 runs to 15 residues. Germline V gives CDR1 GTSNPN, CDR2 SVGIG (reference sequence). The V end lost 0 bases, the J end lost 10 bases, and 19 bases lay between the germline ends. The CDR3, as DNA: TGTGCCTGGAGTGTACAAGGGGTATATTCTGGCGAGCAGTTCTTC. Protein: CAWSVQGVYSGEQFF. Together with reference TRBV30 and TRBJ2-1, the CDR3 gives the full variable domain: SQTIHQWPATLVQPVGSPLSLECTVEGTSNPNLYWYRQAAGRGLQLLFYSVGIGQISSEVPQNLSASRPQDRQFILSSKKLLLSDSGFYLCAWSVQGVYSGEQFFGPGTRLTVL.

The chain recombines TRBV28 with TRBJ2-2, with TRBD1 matching over 9 bases. Looked up from germline, CDR1 is MDHEN and CDR2 is SYDVKM. This CDR3 has 15 residues. Trimming removed 5 bases from V and 7 bases from J; junction bases left unmatched: 8. The CDR3 DNA sequence: TGTGCCAGCAGTCCCTCAGGACAGGGGCTCGGGGAGCTGTTTTTT. Translated, it gives CASSPSGQGLGELFF.

This clonotype has ten or more counts. The CDR3 nucleotides are TGTGCCAGCAGCGAGGTTTCCCGGGACAAAGCTTTCTTT. It translates to CASSEVSRDKAFF. The V gene is TRBV28, the J gene TRBJ1-1; a weak D match, TRBD1 (6 bases). The CDR3 has 13 amino acids. Germline loops: CDR1 MDHEN, CDR2 SYDVKM. V lost 6 bases to trimming and J lost 9 bases, with 17 bases between them.

The chain carries TRBV3-1 and TRBJ1-2; no definite D call. The CDR3 consists of 14 residues. V was shortened by 8 bases and J by 3 bases, with 16 bases between the two germline ends. Germline-derived CDR1 and CDR2 are LGHDT and YNNKEL (reference sequence). CDR3 sequence: CASGASPGDYGYTF. As DNA, the CDR3 is TGTGCCAGCGGAGCCAGTCCGGGTGACTATGGCTACACCTTC.

About this clonotype: One junction end disagrees with the germline gene, perhaps due to a read error. The chain joins TRBV11-2 to TRBJ2-7, with 13 bases identical to TRBD2. The CDR3 sequence is 14 residues long. CDR1 and CDR2 from the germline V gene are SGHAT and FQNNGV. This CDR3 is CASSRTSGSYEKYF. The CDR3 region has the DNA TGTGCCAGCAGCCGGACTAGCGGGAGTTACGAGAAGTACTTC.

The genes are TRBV5-4 and TRBJ2-7, with D possibly called TRBD1 or TRBD2 (6 bases each). The CDR3 spans 18 residues. Germline V CDR1 and CDR2: SGHNT, YYREEE (reference sequence). The V end was cut by 4 bases, the J end by 4 bases, with 27 bases between. The CDR3 sequence: CASSLPPRAPGAQYEQYF. The CDR3 DNA follows: TGTGCCAGCAGCCTTCCTCCCCGGGCCCCGGGGGCGCAGTACGAGCAGTACTTC.

This clonotype occurred a few times. CDR3 loop: CSAPKGGGQETQYF. The CDR3 nucleotides are TGCAGTGCACCTAAGGGGGGGGGCCAAGAGACCCAGTACTTC. The chain employs TRBV20-1 and TRBJ2-5; D might be TRBD2 (7 bases). Trimming took off 6 bases at V and 1 base at J, with 15 bases between the two ends. The CDR3 contains 14 residues. CDR1 is DFQATT, CDR2 SNEGSKA, per germline (reference sequence).

This clonotype has a handful of counts. CDR3 amino acids: CASSRGKNTEAFF. CDR3 sequence (DNA): TGTGCCAGCAGCCGGGGGAAGAACACTGAAGCTTTCTTT. V is TRBV3-1 and J is TRBJ1-1; D may be TRBD1 (5 bases). V was shortened by 4 bases and J by 1 base, with 7 bases between the two germline ends. The germline V gene encodes CDR1 LGHDT and CDR2 YNNKEL (reference sequence). The CDR3 runs to 13 residues.

V gene TRBV5-1 combines with J gene TRBJ2-7; TRBD2 matches 8 bases. Germline V gives CDR1 SGHRS, CDR2 YFSETQ. This CDR3 contains 19 residues. The V and J ends lost 4 bases and 1 base, in that order; junction bases with no gene match: 19. CDR3 residues: CASSGSTGNGAGGSYEQYF. The CDR3 DNA follows: TGCGCCAGCAGCGGATCGACAGGTAACGGGGCGGGAGGATCCTACGAGCAGTACTTC.

The table lists this clonotype with a count of one. This may stem from a read error, because a much larger clone lies one nucleotide away. This chain connects TRBV12-3 or TRBV12-4 to TRBJ1-2; TRBD1 agrees at 9 bases. Unmatched junction bases numbered 11, after V lost 6 bases and J lost 6 bases. The CDR3 is 15 amino acids. The CDR3 DNA follows: TGTGCCAGCAGACCCGGGACAGGGATTGTGAATGGCTACACCTTC. This encodes CASRPGTGIVNGYTF.

The chain joins TRBV10-3 to TRBJ2-7; 9 nucleotides align to TRBD1. This CDR3 has 14 residues. V lost 10 bases and J lost 4; bases outside the gene matches: 11. The V gene's germline CDR1 is ENHRY and CDR2 SYGVKD. CDR3 nucleotide sequence: TGTGCCACAGCCCTGGACAGGGGTTCTTACGAGCAGTACTTC. Amino acid sequence: CATALDRGSYEQYF.

The genes are TRBV20-1 and TRBJ2-1, with 11 nucleotides matching TRBD2. V dropped 1 base and J dropped 2; count of bases not matched to a gene: 1. The CDR3 is 15 residues long. The germline gives CDR1 DFQATT, CDR2 SNEGSKA (reference sequence). The CDR3 here is CSARASGRPYNEQFF. DNA for the CDR3: TGCAGTGCTAGAGCTAGCGGGAGGCCCTACAATGAGCAGTTCTTC.

Notes on this clonotype: Just one base apart from a much larger clone, this may be a read error. V usage is TRBV12-3 or TRBV12-4 and J usage is TRBJ2-2; D remains ambiguous. The CDR3 runs to 14 residues. The V and J ends lost 7 bases and 3 bases respectively, with 12 bases between them. CDR3 coding DNA: TGTGCCAGCAAAGGGAACCTGGACACCGGGGAGCTGTTTTTT. Translated, it gives CASKGNLDTGELFF.

V and J are TRBV10-3 and TRBJ2-1, with 11 bases that match TRBD1. Germline CDR1 ENHRY, CDR2 SYGVKD. This CDR3 region has 14 residues. V was clipped by 7 bases and J by 8 bases; unmatched bases: 7. Written as DNA, the CDR3 is TGTGCCATCACCCCGGGACAGGGGGTTGATGAGCAGTTCTTC. Amino acids: CAITPGQGVDEQFF.

The chain couples TRBV5-1 to TRBJ2-5; 10 positions match TRBD2. CDR3 length equals 16 residues. Trimming at V came to 4 bases and at J to 0 bases, leaving 6 bases not matched to a gene. Germline lookup yields CDR1 SGHRS and CDR2 YFSETQ. The CDR3 DNA follows: TGCGCCAGCAGCCCCCGACTAGCGGGCAACCAAGAGACCCAGTACTTC. Translated: CASSPRLAGNQETQYF. Full variable domain (remainder filled in from reference TRBV5-1 and TRBJ2-5): KAGVTQTPRYLIKTRGQQVTLSCSPISGHRSVSWYQQTPGQGLQFLFEYFSETQRNKGNFPGRFSGRQFSNSRSEMNVSTLELGDSALYLCASSPRLAGNQETQYFGPGTRLLVL.

This sequence joins TRBV28 and TRBJ2-7, with D possibly called TRBD1 or TRBD2 (5 bases each). Germline V lookup: CDR1 MDHEN, CDR2 SYDVKM. There are 14 residues in the CDR3. V was cut by 6 bases and J by 0 bases, with 12 bases left in between. CDR3 coding DNA: TGTGCCAGCAGGTACCAGGGAGCCTCCTACGAGCAGTACTTC. Translating it yields CASRYQGASYEQYF. The variable domain in full, completed from reference TRBV28 and TRBJ2-7, reads DVKVTQSSRYLVKRTGEKVFLECVQDMDHENMFWYRQDPGLGLRLIYFSYDVKMKEKGDIPEGYSVSREKKERFSLILESASTNQTSMYLCASRYQGASYEQYFGPGTRLTVT.

The V call is TRBV24-1, the J call TRBJ2-2; D might be TRBD1 or TRBD2, each matching 6 bases. The CDR3 spans 14 residues. V gave up 5 bases and J gave up 6 bases, with 12 bases separating them. Germline V lookup: CDR1 KGHDR, CDR2 SFDVKD. As DNA, the CDR3 is TGTGCCACCAGTGCTCGGGGGCGCTCCGGGGAGCTGTTTTTT. Translating gives CATSARGRSGELFF.

This clonotype was observed a handful of times. J is TRBJ2-2 and V is TRBV10-2; D unclear. The CDR3 is 13 amino acids. CDR1 and CDR2 from the germline V gene are WSHSY and SAAADI. The V and J ends lost 4 bases and 6 bases respectively, with 9 bases between them. The DNA for the CDR3 is TGCGCCAGCAGTGTAGTGGGGTCCGGGGAGCTGTTTTTT. It codes for CASSVVGSGELFF.

This clonotype was detected a few times. The chain links TRBV6-1 to TRBJ2-5; D remains ambiguous. V lost 1 base and J lost 4, with 13 bases in between. CDR1 and CDR2 (germline): MNHNS, SASEGT. This CDR3 is 15 amino acids long. Here the CDR3 reads CASSEGSGVRETQYF. The CDR3 region has the DNA TGTGCCAGCAGTGAAGGTTCTGGAGTTCGAGAGACCCAGTACTTC.

In its sample, this clonotype was seen many times. CDR3 nucleotide sequence: TGTGCCAGCAGCTTATTCCCCACGGGACCTTCTGAAGCTTTCTTT. It yields the protein CASSLFPTGPSEAFF. The V and J genes are TRBV7-3 and TRBJ1-1; D is perhaps TRBD1 (5 bases). The CDR3 is 15 residues long. V lost 2 bases to trimming and J lost 6 bases, with 16 bases between them. CDR1 is SGHTA, CDR2 FQGTGA, per germline.

This clonotype was observed a few times. The rearrangement links TRBV6-1 to TRBJ1-6; tentative D call: TRBD1 (6 bases). The V and J ends lost 5 bases and 1 base respectively, with 9 bases between them. CDR1 is MNHNS, CDR2 SASEGT, per germline. This CDR3 spans 15 amino acids. DNA of the CDR3: TGTGCCAGCAGTCAAACAGGGTCCTATAATTCACCCCTCCACTTT. Translation gives CASSQTGSYNSPLHF.

This clonotype was recorded a few times. V and J are TRBV27 and TRBJ2-3; the match to TRBD1 covers 10 bases. This CDR3 region has 14 residues. Germline V CDR1 and CDR2: MNHEY, SMNVEV (reference sequence). The V and J ends lost 5 bases and 5 bases, in that order; junction bases with no gene match: 4. The CDR3 protein is CASSRQGAKDTQYF. The CDR3 coding sequence is TGTGCCAGCAGTCGACAGGGGGCAAAAGATACGCAGTATTTT.

This clonotype was counted ten times or more. The rearrangement joins TRBV28 to TRBJ2-1, with 8 bases that match TRBD1. Germline V gene lookup returns CDR1 MDHEN and CDR2 SYDVKM. CDR3 length: 14 amino acids. V was clipped by 4 bases and J by 2 bases; unmatched bases: 1. CDR3 protein: CASSWGQAYNEQFF. CDR3 in DNA: TGTGCCAGCAGTTGGGGACAGGCCTACAATGAGCAGTTCTTC.

The CDR3 region is CASSLSRGGSYEQYF. CDR3 nucleotide sequence: TGTGCCAGCAGTTTATCGAGGGGGGGCTCCTACGAGCAGTACTTC. The rearrangement links TRBV27 to TRBJ2-7; possible D gene TRBD2, 7 bases. Trimming removed 0 bases at V and 0 bases at J, with 9 bases between. There are 15 residues in the CDR3. In germline, CDR1 is MNHEY, CDR2 SMNVEV (reference sequence).

The rearrangement uses TRBV5-6 and TRBJ1-1; 8 bases match TRBD1. The CDR3 is 13 residues long. The V segment lost 1 base and the J segment 8 bases; nucleotides outside the gene matches: 4. Germline V gene sequence: CDR1 SGHDT, CDR2 YYEEEE. This chain's CDR3 is CASSLRAGGEAFF. In nucleotides, the CDR3 is TGTGCCAGCAGCTTGCGGGCAGGGGGCGAAGCTTTCTTT.